This entry describes one TCR beta chain. Its antigen is unknown. In the PCR, 60 Vbeta and 13 Jbeta primers were used. Method: immunoSEQ multiplex PCR; TCRdb's copy keeps in-frame clones and lacks some. Recorded for this sample: 85,000 or so clones. Trimming shortened V by 6 bases and J by 0 bases, and 9 bases separated the two germline ends. Germline CDR1 MNHNS, CDR2 SASEGT. This CDR3 spans 14 amino acids. These data come from a study of cytomegalovirus exposure and HLA in healthy donors. Study-wide points: Available immune exposure information covered CMV serostatus only. High specificity and sensitivity for cytomegalovirus status were reported for the classifier. Later analysis identified a missense DCLRE1C variant that was linked to TCR beta V- and J-gene trimming.

This sequence originates from a woman aged 30 to 39 in good health and CMV-seronegative. The sequenced sample was PBMCs. This chain joins TRBV6-1 and TRBJ1-5; unclear D gene. CDR3 nucleotide sequence: TGTGCCAGCAGACTTACTTTTAGCAATCAGCCCCAGCATTTT. Residues: CASRLTFSNQPQHF.